The sequence of this TCR beta chain was determined in a study of technical replicates of blood from a few donors. Assay: immunoSEQ multiplex PCR; the TCRdb copy retains only in-frame clones and omits some. The data show 65,000 to 85,000 clones, approximately 96% seen once. This clone has only a few counts. The origin of this receptor is a human donor in good health. The sample comprised T cells isolated from PBMCs.

Written as DNA, the CDR3 is TGTGCCATCGAACCTACCGGAGAGACCCAGTACTTC. It encodes CAIEPTGETQYF. The chain uses TRBV7-9 and TRBJ2-5; D unclear. Germline assignment: CDR1 SEHNR and CDR2 FQNEAQ (reference sequence). Trimming left V 10 bases short and J 4 bases short, with 13 bases between. The CDR3 contains 12 residues.